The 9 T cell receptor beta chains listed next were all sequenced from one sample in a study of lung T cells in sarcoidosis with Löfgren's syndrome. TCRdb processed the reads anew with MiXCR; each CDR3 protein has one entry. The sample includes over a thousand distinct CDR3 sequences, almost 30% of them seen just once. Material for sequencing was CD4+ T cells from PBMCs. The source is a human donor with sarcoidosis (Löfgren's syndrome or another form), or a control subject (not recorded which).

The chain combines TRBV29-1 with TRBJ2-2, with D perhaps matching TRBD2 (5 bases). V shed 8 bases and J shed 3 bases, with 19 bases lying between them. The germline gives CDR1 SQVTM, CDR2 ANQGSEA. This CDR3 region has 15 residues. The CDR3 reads CSIRNGNMYTGELFF. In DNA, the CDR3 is TGCAGCATCAGAAACGGGAATATGTACACCGGGGAGCTGTTTTTT.

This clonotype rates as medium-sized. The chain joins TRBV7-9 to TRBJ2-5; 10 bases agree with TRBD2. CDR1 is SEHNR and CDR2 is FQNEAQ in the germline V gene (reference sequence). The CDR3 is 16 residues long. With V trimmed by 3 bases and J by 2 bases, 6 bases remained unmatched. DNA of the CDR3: TGTGCCAGCAGCTTCCGGACTAGCGGACCACAAGAGACCCAGTACTTC. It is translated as CASSFRTSGPQETQYF. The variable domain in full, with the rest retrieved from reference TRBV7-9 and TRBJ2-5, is DTGVSQNPRHKITKRGQNVTFRCDPISEHNRLYWYRQTLGQGPEFLTYFQNEAQLEKSRLLSDRFSAERPKGSFSTLEIQRTEQGDSAMYLCASSFRTSGPQETQYFGPGTRLLVL.

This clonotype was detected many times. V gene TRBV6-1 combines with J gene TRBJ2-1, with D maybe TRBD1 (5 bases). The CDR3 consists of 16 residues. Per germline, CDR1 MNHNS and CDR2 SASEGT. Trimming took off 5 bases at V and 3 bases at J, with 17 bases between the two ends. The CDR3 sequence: CASSPASGYGYNEQFF. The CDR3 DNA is TGTGCCAGCAGTCCCGCCTCAGGGTACGGCTACAATGAGCAGTTCTTC.

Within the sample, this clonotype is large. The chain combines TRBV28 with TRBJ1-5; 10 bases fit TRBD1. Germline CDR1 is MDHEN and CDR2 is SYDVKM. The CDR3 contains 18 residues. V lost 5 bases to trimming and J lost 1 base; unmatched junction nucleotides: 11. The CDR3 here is CASSPRDRGVGSNQPQHF. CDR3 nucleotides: TGTGCCAGCAGTCCCCGGGACAGGGGAGTAGGAAGCAATCAGCCCCAGCATTTT.

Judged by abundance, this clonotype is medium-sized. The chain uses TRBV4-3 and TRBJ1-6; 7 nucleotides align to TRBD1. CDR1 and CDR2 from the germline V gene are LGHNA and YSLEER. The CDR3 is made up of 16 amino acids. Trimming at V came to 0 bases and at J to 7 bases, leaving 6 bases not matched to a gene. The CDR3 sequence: CASSQDMAGGNSPLHF. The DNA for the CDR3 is TGCGCCAGCAGCCAAGATATGGCAGGGGGGAATTCACCCCTCCACTTT.

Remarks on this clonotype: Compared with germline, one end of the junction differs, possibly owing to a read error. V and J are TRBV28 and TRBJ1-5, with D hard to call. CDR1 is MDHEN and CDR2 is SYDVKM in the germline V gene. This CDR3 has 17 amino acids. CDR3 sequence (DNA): TGTGCCAGCAACAATCCGGGAGGAACAAATAGAAATCAGCCCCGGCACTTT. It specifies CASNNPGGTNRNQPRHF.

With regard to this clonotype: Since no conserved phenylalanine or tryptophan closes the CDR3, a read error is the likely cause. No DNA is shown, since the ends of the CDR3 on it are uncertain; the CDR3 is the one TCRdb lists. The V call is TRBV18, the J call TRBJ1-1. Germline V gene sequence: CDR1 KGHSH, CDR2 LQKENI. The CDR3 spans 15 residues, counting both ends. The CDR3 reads CASAPAGAINTEAFG.

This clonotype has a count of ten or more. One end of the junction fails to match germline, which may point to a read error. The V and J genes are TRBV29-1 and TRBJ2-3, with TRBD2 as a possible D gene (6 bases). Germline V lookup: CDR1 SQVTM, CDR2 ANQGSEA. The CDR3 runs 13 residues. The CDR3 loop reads CSVGQGGTDTQCF. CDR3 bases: TGCAGCGTTGGGCAGGGAGGCACAGATACGCAGTGTTTT.

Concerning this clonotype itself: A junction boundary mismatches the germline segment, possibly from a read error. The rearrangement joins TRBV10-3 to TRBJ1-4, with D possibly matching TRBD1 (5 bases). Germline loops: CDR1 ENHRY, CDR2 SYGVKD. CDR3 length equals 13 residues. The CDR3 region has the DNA TGTGCCGTCAGGGAGTTATTAGAAGAAAAACTGTTTTTT. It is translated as CAVRELLEEKLFF.